Listed here are 18 T cell receptor beta chains from one sample, sequenced in a study of cytomegalovirus exposure and HLA in healthy donors. PCR was performed using 60 Vbeta and 13 Jbeta primers. Measured with immunoSEQ multiplex PCR; TCRdb has only the in-frame clones, and not every one. The sample yields more than 150,000 clones, about 77% seen once. The sample consisted of PBMCs. All receptors derive from a woman in her twenties or thirties in good health and CMV-seropositive.

This chain connects TRBV28 to TRBJ1-2, with 9 nucleotides matching TRBD1. The V and J ends lost 1 base and 2 bases, in that order; junction bases with no gene match: 5. CDR1 is MDHEN, CDR2 SYDVKM, per germline. This CDR3 spans 16 amino acids. For the CDR3, the DNA is TGTGCCAGCAGTTTATCTCATGGGACAGGGAACTATGGCTACACCTTC. Its translation is CASSLSHGTGNYGYTF.

The CDR3: CASSLDLRTSNEQFF. Here the CDR3 DNA reads TGTGCCAGCAGCTTAGACCTCCGCACTAGCAATGAGCAGTTCTTC. The chain combines TRBV7-9 with TRBJ2-1; possible D gene TRBD2, 5 bases. Germline CDR1 reads SEHNR; CDR2 reads FQNEAQ (reference sequence). V lost 1 base to trimming and J lost 6 bases, with 13 bases between them. This CDR3 region has 15 residues.

The chain carries TRBV5-4 and TRBJ1-3, with D unclear. The CDR3 spans 15 residues. The germline gives CDR1 SGHNT, CDR2 YYREEE (reference sequence). Trimming removed 4 bases from V and 4 bases from J, with 15 bases in between. CDR3 bases: TGTGCCAGCAGCCTCGGAGGGCTTCTAGGAAACACCATATATTTT. This translates into CASSLGGLLGNTIYF.

The V call is TRBV28, the J call TRBJ2-7; the D is unclear. Germline V gene sequence: CDR1 MDHEN, CDR2 SYDVKM. The CDR3 contains 11 residues. V lost 3 bases and J 6 bases, leaving 6 bases between the germline ends. The CDR3 sequence: CASSFLREQYF. CDR3 nucleotide sequence: TGTGCCAGCAGTTTCCTCCGCGAGCAGTACTTC.

The chain joins TRBV7-3 to TRBJ2-1; 8 positions agree with TRBD2. The CDR3 contains 12 residues. Trimming cost V 3 bases and J 10 bases; bases outside gene matches: 2. Germline V CDR1 and CDR2: SGHTA, FQGTGA. In DNA form, the CDR3 reads TGTGCCAGCAGCTTCACGGGAGGGGAGCAGTTCTTC. Its translation is CASSFTGGEQFF.

The rearrangement uses TRBV7-6 and TRBJ2-1; D not certain. The CDR3 is 17 amino acids. Deletions cut 1 base from V and 0 bases from J, with 13 bases between. Germline CDR1 is SGHVS and CDR2 is FNYEAQ. The CDR3 sequence: CASSLVPGASSYNEQFF. CDR3 nucleotide sequence: TGTGCCAGCAGCTTAGTACCCGGTGCGAGCTCCTACAATGAGCAGTTCTTC.

The chain is built from TRBV2 and TRBJ1-2; TRBD1 matches 10 bases. The junction had 0 bases not matched to a gene; V was cut back by 4 bases and J by 4 bases. This CDR3 has 13 amino acids. Germline assignment: CDR1 SNHLY and CDR2 FYNNEI. CDR3 sequence: CASSGTGGYGYTF. The CDR3 region has the DNA TGTGCCAGCAGTGGGACAGGGGGCTATGGCTACACCTTC.

The V and J genes are TRBV5-1 and TRBJ2-3; D might be TRBD1 (6 bases). V was trimmed by 6 bases and J by 4 bases, leaving 15 bases between them. Germline loops: CDR1 SGHRS, CDR2 YFSETQ. This CDR3 is built from 14 residues. This CDR3 is CASTDPGGADTQYF. CDR3 nucleotide sequence: TGCGCCAGCACCGACCCTGGGGGCGCAGATACGCAGTATTTT.

This chain uses TRBV5-1 with TRBJ2-7, with 8 bases identical to TRBD2. Losses at the gene ends were 0 bases for V and 7 bases for J; bases not matched to a gene: 6. The CDR3 sequence is 14 residues long. Per the germline V gene, CDR1 is SGHRS and CDR2 is YFSETQ. The CDR3 here is CASSLEGLAAEQYF. DNA for the CDR3: TGCGCCAGCAGCTTGGAAGGACTAGCAGCGGAGCAGTACTTC. Full variable domain (rest looked up from reference TRBV5-1 and TRBJ2-7): KAGVTQTPRYLIKTRGQQVTLSCSPISGHRSVSWYQQTPGQGLQFLFEYFSETQRNKGNFPGRFSGRQFSNSRSEMNVSTLELGDSALYLCASSLEGLAAEQYFGPGTRLTVT.

The CDR3 region has the DNA TGTGCCAGCACCCGGCCATGGAGCTCCTACGAGCAGTACTTC. Residues: CASTRPWSSYEQYF. This chain connects TRBV28 to TRBJ2-7, with D unclear. V was clipped by 7 bases and J by 0 bases, with 13 bases between them. This CDR3 spans 14 amino acids. Per germline, CDR1 MDHEN and CDR2 SYDVKM.

The chain links TRBV18 to TRBJ2-4, with 9 bases that match TRBD1. Germline CDR1 reads KGHSH; CDR2 reads LQKENI. After removal of 4 bases from V and 6 bases from J, the junction contained 4 bases not matched to a gene. The CDR3 runs 14 residues. CDR3 in amino acids: CASSLGTGRNIQYF. The CDR3 bases are TGTGCCAGCTCACTGGGGACAGGGAGAAACATTCAGTACTTC.

V usage is TRBV5-1 and J usage is TRBJ2-1; 9 positions match TRBD2. The CDR3 runs 16 residues. V lost 0 bases and J lost 2; bases outside the gene matches: 3. In germline, CDR1 is SGHRS, CDR2 YFSETQ. CDR3 amino acids: CASSLDIAGAYNEQFF. CDR3 sequence (DNA): TGCGCCAGCAGCTTGGATATAGCGGGGGCCTACAATGAGCAGTTCTTC.

The chain is built from TRBV27 and TRBJ2-7; TRBD1 matches 9 bases. CDR3 length: 15 amino acids. Germline V gives CDR1 MNHEY, CDR2 SMNVEV (reference sequence). J gave up 2 bases and V 5 bases, and 7 bases lay outside the gene matches. CDR3: CASSPGTGSAYEQYF. The CDR3 nucleotides are TGTGCCAGCAGTCCCGGGACAGGGTCAGCCTACGAGCAGTACTTC.

V and J are TRBV5-1 and TRBJ2-2; no definite D call. The CDR3 runs 16 residues. The ends were cut back, 4 bases at V and 1 base at J, with 14 bases in the middle. Per the germline V gene, CDR1 is SGHRS and CDR2 is YFSETQ. CDR3 region: CASSPRVAQNTGELFF. CDR3 DNA sequence: TGCGCCAGCAGCCCTAGAGTGGCGCAGAACACCGGGGAGCTGTTTTTT.

This clone was seen a single time. The chain recombines TRBV4-3 with TRBJ1-3, with 9 bases lining up with TRBD1. Losses at the gene ends were 0 bases for V and 8 bases for J; bases not matched to a gene: 5. Germline-derived CDR1 and CDR2 are LGHNA and YSLEER. The CDR3 is 15 residues long. The DNA for the CDR3 is TGCGCCAGCAGCCAAGAGGGGACAGGGATTCACACCATATATTTT. It translates to CASSQEGTGIHTIYF.

V usage is TRBV2 and J usage is TRBJ2-2, with D tentatively TRBD2 (5 bases). This CDR3 comprises 14 residues. Trimming took off 3 bases at V and 3 bases at J, with 8 bases between the two ends. Germline V lookup: CDR1 SNHLY, CDR2 FYNNEI. The CDR3, as DNA: TGTGCCAGCAGTGATGGGCGGGACACCGGGGAGCTGTTTTTT. It is translated as CASSDGRDTGELFF.

This clone has only a few counts. This chain connects TRBV4-3 to TRBJ2-1; TRBD2 aligns across 10 bases. The V and J ends lost 0 bases and 10 bases, in that order; junction bases with no gene match: 6. This CDR3 is built from 15 residues. Germline CDR1 is LGHNA and CDR2 is YSLEER. The CDR3 DNA is TGCGCCAGCAGCCAAGATCTCAGCGGGGGGGAGGAGCAGTTCTTC. Its protein product is CASSQDLSGGEEQFF.

The rearrangement joins TRBV7-9 to TRBJ2-3; tentatively, D is TRBD1 (6 bases). CDR3 length: 15 amino acids. Trimming took off 3 bases at V and 4 bases at J, with 14 bases between the two ends. Germline CDR1 and CDR2: SEHNR and FQNEAQ (reference sequence). The CDR3 loop reads CASSFAAGDADTQYF. The DNA of the CDR3 is TGTGCCAGCAGCTTCGCTGCAGGGGACGCAGATACGCAGTATTTT.